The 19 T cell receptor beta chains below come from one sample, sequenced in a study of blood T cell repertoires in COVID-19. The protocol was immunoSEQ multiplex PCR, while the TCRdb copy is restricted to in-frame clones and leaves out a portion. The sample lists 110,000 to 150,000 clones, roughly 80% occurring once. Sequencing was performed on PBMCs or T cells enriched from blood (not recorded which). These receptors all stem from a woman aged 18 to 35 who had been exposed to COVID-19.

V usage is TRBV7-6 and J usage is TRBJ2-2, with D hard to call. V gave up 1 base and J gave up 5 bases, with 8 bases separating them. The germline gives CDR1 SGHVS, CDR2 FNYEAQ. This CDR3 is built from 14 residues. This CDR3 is CASSLVGRTGELFF. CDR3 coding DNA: TGTGCCAGCAGCTTAGTGGGCAGGACCGGGGAGCTGTTTTTT.

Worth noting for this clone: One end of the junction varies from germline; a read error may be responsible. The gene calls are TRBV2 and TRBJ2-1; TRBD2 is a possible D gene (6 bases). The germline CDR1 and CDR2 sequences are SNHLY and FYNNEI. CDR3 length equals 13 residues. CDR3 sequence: CVSSEALRGRQFF. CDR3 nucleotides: TGTGTCAGCAGTGAAGCGCTTCGGGGGAGGCAGTTCTTC.

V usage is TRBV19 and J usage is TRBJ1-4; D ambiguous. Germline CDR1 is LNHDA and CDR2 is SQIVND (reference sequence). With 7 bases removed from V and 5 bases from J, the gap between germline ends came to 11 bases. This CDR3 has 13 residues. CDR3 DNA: TGTGCCAGTACGGTGGGAGGGAATGAAAAACTGTTTTTT. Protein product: CASTVGGNEKLFF.

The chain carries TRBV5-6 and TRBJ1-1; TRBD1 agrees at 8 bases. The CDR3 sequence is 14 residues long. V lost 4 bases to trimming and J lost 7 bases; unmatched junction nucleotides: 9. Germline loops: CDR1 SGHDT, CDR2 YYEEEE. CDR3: CASSPGQAGLEAFF. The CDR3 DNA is TGTGCCAGCAGCCCGGGACAGGCCGGCCTTGAAGCTTTCTTT. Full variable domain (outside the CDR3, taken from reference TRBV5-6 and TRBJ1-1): DAGVTQSPTHLIKTRGQQVTLRCSPKSGHDTVSWYQQALGQGPQFIFQYYEEEERQRGNFPDRFSGHQFPNYSSELNVNALLLGDSALYLCASSPGQAGLEAFFGQGTRLTVV.

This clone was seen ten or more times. As DNA, the CDR3 is TGTGCCAGCAGCCGACAGGGTCTCGAGCAGTACTTC. Its translation: CASSRQGLEQYF. This chain connects TRBV6-5 to TRBJ2-7, with 7 bases fitting TRBD1. The CDR3 is 12 residues long. The V gene's germline CDR1 is MNHEY and CDR2 SVGAGI. V lost 6 bases to trimming and J lost 6 bases; unmatched junction nucleotides: 5.

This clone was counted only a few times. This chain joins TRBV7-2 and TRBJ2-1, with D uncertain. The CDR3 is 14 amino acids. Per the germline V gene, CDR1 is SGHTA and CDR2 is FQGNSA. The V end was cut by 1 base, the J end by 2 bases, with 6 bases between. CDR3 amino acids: CASSLGLAYNEQFF. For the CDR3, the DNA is TGTGCCAGCAGCTTAGGTCTAGCCTACAATGAGCAGTTCTTC. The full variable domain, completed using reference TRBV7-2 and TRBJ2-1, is GAGVSQSPSNKVTEKGKDVELRCDPISGHTALYWYRQSLGQGLEFLIYFQGNSAPDKSGLPSDRFSAERTGGSVSTLTIQRTQQEDSAVYLCASSLGLAYNEQFFGPGTRLTVL.

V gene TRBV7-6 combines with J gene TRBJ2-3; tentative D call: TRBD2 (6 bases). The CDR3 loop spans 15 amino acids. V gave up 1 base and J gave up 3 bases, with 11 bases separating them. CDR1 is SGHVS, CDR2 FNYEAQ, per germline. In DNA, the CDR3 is TGTGCCAGCAGCTTAGGAGGCGGGAAAACAGATACGCAGTATTTT. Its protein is CASSLGGGKTDTQYF.

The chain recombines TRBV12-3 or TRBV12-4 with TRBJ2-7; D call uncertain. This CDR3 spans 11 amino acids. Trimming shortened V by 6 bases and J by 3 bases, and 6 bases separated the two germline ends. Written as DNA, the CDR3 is TGTGCCAGCAGCCCCCGCTACGAGCAGTACTTC. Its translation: CASSPRYEQYF.

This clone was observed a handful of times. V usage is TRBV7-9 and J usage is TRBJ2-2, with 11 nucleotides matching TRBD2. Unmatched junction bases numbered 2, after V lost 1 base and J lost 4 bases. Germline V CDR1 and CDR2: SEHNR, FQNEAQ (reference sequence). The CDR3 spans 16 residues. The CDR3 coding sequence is TGTGCCAGCAGCTTAGGACTAGCGGGACTCACCGGGGAGCTGTTTTTT. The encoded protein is CASSLGLAGLTGELFF.

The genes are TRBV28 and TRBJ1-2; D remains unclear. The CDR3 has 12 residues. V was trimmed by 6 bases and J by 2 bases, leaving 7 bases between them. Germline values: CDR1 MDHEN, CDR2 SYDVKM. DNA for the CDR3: TGTGCCAGCAGCGACTTCAACTATGGCTACACCTTC. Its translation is CASSDFNYGYTF.

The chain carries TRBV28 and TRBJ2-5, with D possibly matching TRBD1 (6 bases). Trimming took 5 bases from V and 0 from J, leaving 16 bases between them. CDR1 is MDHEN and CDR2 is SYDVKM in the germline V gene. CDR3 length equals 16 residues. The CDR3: CASSDRDTSYQETQYF. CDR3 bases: TGTGCCAGCAGTGACCGGGACACATCGTACCAAGAGACCCAGTACTTC.

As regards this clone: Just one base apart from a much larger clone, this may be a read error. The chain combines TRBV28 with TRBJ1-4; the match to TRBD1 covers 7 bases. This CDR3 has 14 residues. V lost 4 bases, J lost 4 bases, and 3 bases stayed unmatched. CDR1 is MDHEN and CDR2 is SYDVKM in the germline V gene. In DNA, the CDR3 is TGTGCCAGCAGTTCGGGACAGCTTAATGAAAAACTGTTTTTT. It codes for CASSSGQLNEKLFF.

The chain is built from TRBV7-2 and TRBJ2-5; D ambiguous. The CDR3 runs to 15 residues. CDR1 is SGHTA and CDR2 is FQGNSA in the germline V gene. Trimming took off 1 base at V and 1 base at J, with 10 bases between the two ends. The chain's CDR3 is CASSLVASSQETQYF. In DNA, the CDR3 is TGTGCCAGCAGCTTAGTCGCGTCTAGCCAAGAGACCCAGTACTTC.

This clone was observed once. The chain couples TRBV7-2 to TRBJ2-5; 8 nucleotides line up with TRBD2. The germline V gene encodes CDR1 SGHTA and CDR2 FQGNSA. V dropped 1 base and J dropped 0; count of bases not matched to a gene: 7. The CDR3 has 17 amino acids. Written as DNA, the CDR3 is TGTGCCAGCAGCTTAGGGGCAGCGGGAGTGAACCAAGAGACCCAGTACTTC. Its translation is CASSLGAAGVNQETQYF.

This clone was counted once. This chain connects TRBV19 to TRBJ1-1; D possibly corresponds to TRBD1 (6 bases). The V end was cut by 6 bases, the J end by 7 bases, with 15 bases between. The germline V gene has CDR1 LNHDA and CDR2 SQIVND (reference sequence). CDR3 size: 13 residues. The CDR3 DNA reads TGTGCCAGTAGAACAGGGTCAGGGGTTGAAGCTTTCTTT. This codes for CASRTGSGVEAFF.

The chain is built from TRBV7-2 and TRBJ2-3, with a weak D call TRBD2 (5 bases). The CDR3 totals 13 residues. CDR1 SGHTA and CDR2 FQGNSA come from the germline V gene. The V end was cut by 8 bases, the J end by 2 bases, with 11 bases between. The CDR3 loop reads CASRNGVTDTQYF. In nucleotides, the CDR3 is TGTGCCAGCCGTAACGGGGTCACAGATACGCAGTATTTT.

The CDR3, as DNA: TGTGCCAGCAGTTTGAGGGATGGGGCCAACGTCCTGACTTTC. It codes for CASSLRDGANVLTF. V is TRBV27 and J is TRBJ2-6; weak D call: TRBD2 (5 bases). V was trimmed by 3 bases and J by 3 bases, leaving 6 bases between them. Germline V gene data show CDR1 as MNHEY and CDR2 as SMNVEV (reference sequence). The length of the CDR3 is 14 residues.

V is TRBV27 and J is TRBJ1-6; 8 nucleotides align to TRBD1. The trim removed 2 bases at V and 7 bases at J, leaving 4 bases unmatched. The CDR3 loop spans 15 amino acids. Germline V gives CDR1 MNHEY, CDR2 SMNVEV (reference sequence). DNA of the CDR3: TGTGCCAGCAGTTTACCCACAGGGGGGAATTCACCCCTCCACTTT. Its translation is CASSLPTGGNSPLHF.

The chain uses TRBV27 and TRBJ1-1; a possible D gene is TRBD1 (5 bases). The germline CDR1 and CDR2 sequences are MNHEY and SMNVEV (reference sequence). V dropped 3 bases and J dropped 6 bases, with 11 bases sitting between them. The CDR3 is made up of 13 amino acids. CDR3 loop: CASSFQGRAEAFF. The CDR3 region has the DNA TGTGCCAGCAGTTTCCAGGGTAGAGCTGAAGCTTTCTTT.